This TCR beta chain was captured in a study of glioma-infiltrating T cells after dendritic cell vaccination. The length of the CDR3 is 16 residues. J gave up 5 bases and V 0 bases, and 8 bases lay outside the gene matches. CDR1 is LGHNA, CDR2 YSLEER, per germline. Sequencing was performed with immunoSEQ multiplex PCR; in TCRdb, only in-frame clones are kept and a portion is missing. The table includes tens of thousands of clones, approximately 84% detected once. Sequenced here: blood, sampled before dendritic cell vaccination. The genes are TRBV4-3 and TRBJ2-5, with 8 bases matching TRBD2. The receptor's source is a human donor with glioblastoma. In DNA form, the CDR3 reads TGCGCCAGCAGCCAAGATCCGGGGGGGCTCGGGGAGACCCAGTACTTC. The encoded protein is CASSQDPGGLGETQYF.